One sample yielded the 5 T cell receptor beta chains listed below, sequenced in a study of blood T cell repertoires in COVID-19. Measured with immunoSEQ multiplex PCR; TCRdb has only the in-frame clones, and not every one. The table has roughly 340,000 clones, more than 80% seen once. Material: PBMCs or T cells enriched from blood (not recorded which). Source of these receptors: a man younger than 30 who had recovered from COVID-19.

The chain uses TRBV4-1 and TRBJ2-4, with a weak D call TRBD2 (5 bases). The CDR3 covers 17 residues. CDR1 MGHRA and CDR2 YSYEKL come from the germline V gene. V was shortened by 1 base and J by 5 bases, with 18 bases between the two germline ends. The CDR3 region is CASSQGGPTSSQNIQYF. The CDR3 DNA follows: TGCGCCAGCAGCCAAGGAGGTCCGACTTCTAGCCAAAACATTCAGTACTTC.

This clone came up a few times. The genes are TRBV7-2 and TRBJ1-5; 9 bases line up with TRBD1. After removal of 4 bases from V and 7 bases from J, the junction contained 8 bases not matched to a gene. The CDR3 sequence is 15 residues long. Germline CDR1 SGHTA, CDR2 FQGNSA. Here the CDR3 DNA reads TGTGCCAGCAGCTCTACAGGGGGCTCTGAACAGCCCCAGCATTTT. It encodes CASSSTGGSEQPQHF.

The chain couples TRBV11-2 to TRBJ2-1; TRBD2 matches at 13 bases. CDR3 length: 18 amino acids. Germline assignment: CDR1 SGHAT and CDR2 FQNNGV. The junction had 9 bases not matched to a gene; V was cut back by 0 bases and J by 7 bases. CDR3 amino acids: CASSLDVPGLAGINEQFF. The CDR3 DNA follows: TGTGCCAGCAGCTTAGACGTACCGGGACTAGCGGGAATTAATGAGCAGTTCTTC.

The genes are TRBV7-2 and TRBJ2-5; D gene unclear. Germline lookup yields CDR1 SGHTA and CDR2 FQGNSA. The CDR3 has 13 amino acids. V lost 7 bases to trimming and J lost 2 bases, with 11 bases between them. The CDR3 nucleotides read TGTGCCAGCACGCTAGGTGGACAAGAGACCCAGTACTTC. Translating gives CASTLGGQETQYF.

J is TRBJ1-3 and V is TRBV25-1; 9 bases align to TRBD1. V was clipped by 3 bases and J by 2 bases; unmatched bases: 2. Germline CDR1 reads MGHDK; CDR2 reads SYGVNS. This CDR3 comprises 15 residues. Here the CDR3 reads CASSDGTGPGNTIYF. The CDR3 coding sequence is TGTGCCAGCAGTGATGGGACAGGGCCTGGAAACACCATATATTTT.